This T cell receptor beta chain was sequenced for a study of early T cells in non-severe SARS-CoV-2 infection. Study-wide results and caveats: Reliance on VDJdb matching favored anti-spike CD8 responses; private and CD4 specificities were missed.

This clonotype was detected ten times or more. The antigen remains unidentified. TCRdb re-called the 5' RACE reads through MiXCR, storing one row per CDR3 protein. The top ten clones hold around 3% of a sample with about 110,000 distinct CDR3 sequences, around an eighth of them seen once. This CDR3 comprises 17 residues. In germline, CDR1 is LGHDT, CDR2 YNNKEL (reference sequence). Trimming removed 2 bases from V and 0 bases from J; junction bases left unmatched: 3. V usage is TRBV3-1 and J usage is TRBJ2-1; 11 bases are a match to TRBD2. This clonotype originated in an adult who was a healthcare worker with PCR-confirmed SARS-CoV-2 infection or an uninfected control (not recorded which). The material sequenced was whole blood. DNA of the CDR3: TGTGCCAGCAGCCAATTGGGACTAGCGGCCTCCTACAATGAGCAGTTCTTC. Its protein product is CASSQLGLAASYNEQFF.